What follows are 17 T cell receptor beta chains derived from one specimen sequenced in a study of chemoradiotherapy in HPV16-positive cancers. The data were produced by immunoSEQ multiplex PCR, yet TCRdb's version contains in-frame clones alone and is incomplete. The table shows tens of thousands of clones, with 90% to 95% occurring only once. Source: blood, taken from a patient who underwent chemoradiotherapy. Receptors were obtained from a human donor with HPV-associated anogenital cancer.

The rearrangement links TRBV7-9 to TRBJ1-4; 11 bases agree with TRBD1. V shed 4 bases and J 7 bases; nucleotides not matched to a gene: 8. Per germline, CDR1 SEHNR and CDR2 FQNEAQ (reference sequence). The CDR3 length is 16 residues. The CDR3 nucleotides read TGTGCCAGCAGCTCGAGGGAGGGGACAGGGGGTGAAAAACTGTTTTTT. Amino acids: CASSSREGTGGEKLFF.

The genes are TRBV6-1 and TRBJ2-6; D ambiguous. V was clipped by 1 base and J by 4 bases, with 5 bases between them. CDR3 length: 14 amino acids. Germline loops: CDR1 MNHNS, CDR2 SASEGT. CDR3 sequence (DNA): TGTGCCAGCAGTGAAGGTATAGGGGCCAACGTCCTGACTTTC. Residues: CASSEGIGANVLTF.

The genes are TRBV19 and TRBJ1-5, with unresolved D. The germline V and J ends were trimmed by 8 bases and 3 bases, with 20 bases remaining between them. CDR1 LNHDA and CDR2 SQIVND come from the germline V gene (reference sequence). The CDR3 is made up of 16 amino acids. In DNA, the CDR3 is TGTGCCAGTTTAAGTTACTTGGTCTCTACCAATCAGCCCCAGCATTTT. Translated, it gives CASLSYLVSTNQPQHF.

This chain connects TRBV18 to TRBJ2-7, with no clear D. Trimming stripped 3 bases from V and 2 bases from J, with 11 bases between. Looked up from germline, CDR1 is KGHSH and CDR2 is LQKENI. The CDR3 totals 14 residues. This CDR3 reads CASSPTIDTYEQYF. DNA for the CDR3: TGTGCCAGCTCACCTACTATAGATACCTACGAGCAGTACTTC.

The chain couples TRBV5-4 to TRBJ2-7; 12 nucleotides agree with TRBD2. Losses at the gene ends were 0 bases for V and 3 bases for J; bases not matched to a gene: 4. The CDR3 is 16 amino acids. CDR1 is SGHNT and CDR2 is YYREEE in the germline V gene (reference sequence). CDR3 residues: CASSLAPGLAGYEQYF. The CDR3 bases are TGTGCCAGCAGCTTGGCGCCGGGACTAGCGGGCTACGAGCAGTACTTC.

The chain employs TRBV20-1 and TRBJ1-2; no definite D call. Looked up from germline, CDR1 is DFQATT and CDR2 is SNEGSKA (reference sequence). The CDR3 sequence is 10 residues long. Trimming left V 6 bases short and J 4 bases short, with 6 bases between. The CDR3 bases are TGCAGTGCCAGATCCTATGGCTACACCTTC. It specifies CSARSYGYTF.

The rearrangement links TRBV27 to TRBJ2-1; 8 bases align to TRBD2. Per germline, CDR1 MNHEY and CDR2 SMNVEV (reference sequence). The V and J ends lost 2 bases and 8 bases, in that order; junction bases with no gene match: 5. The CDR3 consists of 14 residues. Here the CDR3 DNA reads TGTGCCAGCAGTTTAGTAGCGGGATATGATGAGCAGTTCTTC. Residues: CASSLVAGYDEQFF.

The chain has TRBV18 and TRBJ2-2; D is uncertain. Looked up from germline, CDR1 is KGHSH and CDR2 is LQKENI. The length of the CDR3 is 14 residues. The V and J ends lost 2 bases and 1 base respectively, with 5 bases between them. The CDR3 loop is CASSPTRNTGELFF. The CDR3, as DNA: TGTGCCAGCTCACCAACGAGGAACACCGGGGAGCTGTTTTTT.

This CDR3 is CASSSGSSGTEQFF. The CDR3 DNA follows: TGTGCCAGCAGCTCTGGCAGTTCGGGAACTGAGCAGTTCTTC. The V call is TRBV7-3, the J call TRBJ2-1; D possibly corresponds to TRBD2 (5 bases). V was cut by 4 bases and J by 9 bases, with 16 bases left in between. Germline loops: CDR1 SGHTA, CDR2 FQGTGA. The CDR3 runs to 14 residues.

The rearrangement uses TRBV5-1 and TRBJ2-7; D may be TRBD2 (5 bases). Germline loops: CDR1 SGHRS, CDR2 YFSETQ. With 2 bases removed from V and 3 bases from J, the gap between germline ends came to 21 bases. The CDR3 is 17 residues long. CDR3 coding DNA: TGCGCCAGCAGCTTCGGCCGGGGTCCTGTGGGTAACTACGAGCAGTACTTC. Protein sequence: CASSFGRGPVGNYEQYF. The full variable domain, completed using reference TRBV5-1 and TRBJ2-7, is KAGVTQTPRYLIKTRGQQVTLSCSPISGHRSVSWYQQTPGQGLQFLFEYFSETQRNKGNFPGRFSGRQFSNSRSEMNVSTLELGDSALYLCASSFGRGPVGNYEQYFGPGTRLTVT.

The chain couples TRBV4-3 to TRBJ1-5; D is ambiguous. V shed 0 bases and J shed 1 base, with 7 bases lying between them. Germline assignment: CDR1 LGHNA and CDR2 YSLEER. The CDR3 spans 15 residues. The CDR3 is CASSQDLNSNQPQHF. DNA for the CDR3: TGCGCCAGCAGCCAAGATCTAAACAGCAATCAGCCCCAGCATTTT.

CDR3 sequence (DNA): TGCGCCAGCACCAACAGGGGGTGGGAGCAGTACTTC. Its protein is CASTNRGWEQYF. This chain links TRBV10-2 with TRBJ2-7; 8 positions match TRBD1. CDR3 length: 12 residues. The germline V gene has CDR1 WSHSY and CDR2 SAAADI. V gave up 7 bases and J gave up 7 bases; unmatched junction bases: 6.

The chain recombines TRBV10-1 with TRBJ2-7, with D possibly TRBD2 on 6 matching bases. Per the germline V gene, CDR1 is WNHNN and CDR2 is SYGVQD (reference sequence). Trimming left V 3 bases short and J 4 bases short, with 13 bases between. There are 14 residues in the CDR3. CDR3 residues: CASSDGGTNYEQYF. In DNA, the CDR3 is TGCGCCAGCAGTGATGGGGGGACCAATTACGAGCAGTACTTC.

J is TRBJ2-3 and V is TRBV5-1, with a possible D match to TRBD1 (6 bases). Germline CDR1 and CDR2: SGHRS and YFSETQ. The CDR3 is 16 residues long. V lost 0 bases, J lost 0 bases, and 11 bases lay in between. The chain's CDR3 is CASSLAEGVSTDTQYF. DNA of the CDR3: TGCGCCAGCAGCTTGGCCGAGGGGGTGAGCACAGATACGCAGTATTTT.

The CDR3: CASSSRDGGSNEKLFF. As DNA, the CDR3 is TGTGCCAGCTCATCCCGGGACGGAGGTTCTAATGAAAAACTGTTTTTT. The chain recombines TRBV18 with TRBJ1-4; possibly TRBD1 for D (5 bases). CDR1 is KGHSH and CDR2 is LQKENI in the germline V gene. V was pared by 5 bases and J by 3 bases, with 16 bases between. The length of the CDR3 is 16 residues.

This chain uses TRBV14 with TRBJ1-1; D is unresolved. Germline loops: CDR1 SGHDN, CDR2 FVKESK. V shed 4 bases and J shed 4 bases, with 10 bases lying between them. CDR3 length: 13 amino acids. CDR3 nucleotides: TGTGCCAGCAGCCTCTTAAGGGCCACTGAAGCTTTCTTT. Encoded protein: CASSLLRATEAFF.

The V call is TRBV7-2, the J call TRBJ1-1; D uncertain. The CDR3 is 14 amino acids. Germline loops: CDR1 SGHTA, CDR2 FQGNSA. The V end lost 5 bases, the J end lost 1 base, and 11 bases lay between the germline ends. CDR3 residues: CASSRRTGNTEAFF. For the CDR3, the DNA is TGTGCCAGCAGCCGAAGGACGGGGAACACTGAAGCTTTCTTT.